These T cell receptor beta chains were read from a single sample in a study of T cell repertoires in cytomegalovirus infection. A single record per CDR3 protein comes from TCRdb applying MiXCR to the reads. The sample lists 500,000 or so distinct CDR3 sequences; about 15% were seen once. Sequenced sample: CD8+ T cells from PBMCs. Receptors originate from a human donor in good health (CMV status not recorded). Some clones in this sample may be carry-over from other donors' samples. Each CDR3 is given with its conserved first and last residue. The order of the fields is D gene, clone size, J gene, V gene, CDR3 DNA, CDR3 protein. The D gene is left open where the match is weak. Not every row has a clone size; where given, it reads once, few, many or a size class.

-	-	TRBJ1-1	TRBV13	TGTGCCAGCAACTTCGGTGGGATGGCAAACACTGAAGCTTTCTTT	CASNFGGMANTEAFF
-	many	TRBJ2-7	TRBV28	TGTGCCAGCAGTTCCGGGACCAAATACTACGAGCAGTACTTC	CASSSGTKYYEQYF
TRBD2	few	TRBJ2-7	TRBV12-3/TRBV12-4	TGTGCCAGCACCCTCACTAGCGCTTTCCAATCCGACGAGCAGTACTTC	CASTLTSAFQSDEQYF
TRBD2	many	TRBJ2-3	TRBV7-9	TGTGCCAGCAGCTTAGGCGGGAGAACAGATACGCAGTATTTT	CASSLGGRTDTQYF
-	-	TRBJ2-2	TRBV7-9	TGTGCCAGCAGCTTAGACCCCTCTCGGGGGGAGCTGTTTTTT	CASSLDPSRGELFF
TRBD1	-	TRBJ1-1	TRBV7-2	TGTGCCAGCAGCCTCTCGTACAGGGGAAGTGAGAAAGCTTTCTTT	CASSLSYRGSEKAFF
-	-	TRBJ2-1	TRBV20-1	TGCAGTGCCCCTCCCCCGGTGGCCTACAATGAGCAGTTCTTC	CSAPPPVAYNEQFF
TRBD1	many	TRBJ1-1	TRBV23-1	TGCGCCAGCAGTCAAATGGACAGGGCCCACACTGAAGCTTTCTTT	CASSQMDRAHTEAFF
-	-	TRBJ1-4	TRBV15	TGTGCCACCAGCCCAGTCGGGACGACAGCCTTCAATGAAAAACTGTTTTTT	CATSPVGTTAFNEKLFF
TRBD2	many	TRBJ2-5	TRBV6-6	TGTGCCAGCAGACCACTAGCGGGAGGGCTAGAGACCCAGTACTTC	CASRPLAGGLETQYF
TRBD2	few	TRBJ2-7	TRBV5-5	TGTGCCAGCAGCCCCCGGACTAGCGGGAGACCCTACGAGCAGTACTTC	CASSPRTSGRPYEQYF
-	many	TRBJ1-2	TRBV7-9	TGTGCCAGCAGCTCAGTTTCCAAGGTGGAGGGCTACACCTTC	CASSSVSKVEGYTF
TRBD1	-	TRBJ1-2	TRBV20-1	TGCAGTGCAACGACAGGGTGGGCCTATGGCTACACCTTC	CSATTGWAYGYTF
-	many	TRBJ1-6	TRBV4-1	TGCGCCAGCAGCCAAGGAGGGTCTGATTCACCCCTCCACTTT	CASSQGGSDSPLHF
-	-	TRBJ1-1	TRBV2	TGTGCCAGCAGCGGCGTCCCTGGGAACACTGAAGCTTTCTTT	CASSGVPGNTEAFF
-	many	TRBJ2-1	TRBV7-2	TGTGCCAGCGGGCCTACGGGTGAGCAGTTCTTC	CASGPTGEQFF
TRBD1	-	TRBJ1-5	TRBV23-1	TGCGCCAGCAGTCAATCCCGGGACAGGGTAGGAAGGAATCAGCCCCAGCATTTT	CASSQSRDRVGRNQPQHF
-	once	TRBJ1-5	TRBV13	TGTGCCAGCAGCTTAGGAGGGCAAAGCAATCAGCCCCAGCATTTT	CASSLGGQSNQPQHF
-	few	TRBJ2-7	TRBV19	TGTGCCAGTAGTTTTGGAGGGCAGCCGACCTACGAGCAGTACTTC	CASSFGGQPTYEQYF
-	many	TRBJ1-5	TRBV2	TGTGCCAGCAGTGATTTTTCGAGACACCTGGATAGCAATCAGCCCCAGCATTTT	CASSDFSRHLDSNQPQHF
TRBD2	-	TRBJ2-1	TRBV4-1	TGCGCCAGCAGCCAGGAGGCTAGCGGGGAGATCTACAATGAGCAGTTCTTC	CASSQEASGEIYNEQFF
TRBD1	many	TRBJ1-5	TRBV6-1	TGTGCCAGCAGTGAAGCGGGGACGCGGGGACAGGGTTATCAGCCCCAGCATTTT	CASSEAGTRGQGYQPQHF
TRBD2	few	TRBJ2-1	TRBV10-3	TGTGCCGCTGGGACTAGCGGGAGTGGGAACAATGAGCAGTTCTTC	CAAGTSGSGNNEQFF
-	many	TRBJ1-5	TRBV12-3/TRBV12-4	TGTGCCAGCAGTTTAGGGGCTCGGGGGGGGAGCAATCAGCCCCAGCATTTT	CASSLGARGGSNQPQHF
TRBD1	many	TRBJ1-5	TRBV7-6	TGTGCCAGCAGCTTGTCAGGGGGTCAGCCCCAGCATTTT	CASSLSGGQPQHF
-	few	TRBJ1-5	TRBV30	TGTGCCTGGAGTGTACGGTCAGCTAGCAATCAGCCCCAGCATTTT	CAWSVRSASNQPQHF
TRBD1	many	TRBJ1-2	TRBV20-1	TGCAGTGCTAGAGTGCCTGGGACAGGGCTTTTATATGGCTACACCTTC	CSARVPGTGLLYGYTF
TRBD1	-	TRBJ1-2	TRBV2	TGTGCCACCTTGACAGGGGGCGATGGCTACACCTTC	CATLTGGDGYTF
-	-	TRBJ1-2	TRBV9	TGTGCCAGCAGCGTAGCGGACAGTCTCTATGGCTACACCTTC	CASSVADSLYGYTF